This T cell receptor (beta chain) is drawn from a study of T cells after posttransplantation cyclophosphamide. Points from the study as a whole: After PTCy, TRB diversity resembled that of CNI/methotrexate controls.

On this clone itself: Its antigen is as yet unknown.

This table comes from immunoSEQ multiplex PCR, and its TCRdb copy is limited to in-frame clones, with some not included. The table includes about 18,000 clones, less than 90% detected once. Germline loops: CDR1 SGHNT, CDR2 YENEEA. V was clipped by 5 bases and J by 4 bases; unmatched bases: 2. The CDR3 runs to 15 residues. This receptor was taken from a man younger than 40 in good health and a related stem cell transplant donor. The specimen was memory CD4+ T cells sorted from blood. The chain employs TRBV11-3 and TRBJ2-2, with TRBD2 identical over 12 bases. The CDR3 loop reads CASSPTSGSTGELFF. CDR3 in DNA: TGTGCCAGCAGCCCGACTAGCGGGAGCACCGGGGAGCTGTTTTTT.